The present T cell receptor beta chain was sequenced within a study of OX40 agonist ivuxolimab in advanced cancers. Study outcomes and limitations: In the 0.1 to 3.0 mg/kg range, CD4+ and CD8+ blood T cells had expanded clonally by week 6.

To note about this clone: Its antigen remains unidentified.

Sequencing used immunoSEQ multiplex PCR; TCRdb keeps in-frame clones, though not all of them. The sample includes 70,000 or so clones, about 82% of them seen just once. The CDR3 consists of 15 residues. V lost 6 bases to trimming and J lost 2 bases; unmatched junction nucleotides: 7. Germline V gene sequence: CDR1 MNHNS, CDR2 SASEGT. The chain recombines TRBV6-1 with TRBJ1-3, with 7 bases identical to TRBD1. The sequenced sample was CD4+ or CD8+ T cells sorted from blood, obtained in a trial of the OX40 agonist ivuxolimab. The TCR was taken from an adult with an advanced solid tumor such as melanoma, head and neck, liver or kidney cancer. This CDR3 is CASSITGTAGNTIYF. The CDR3 DNA is TGTGCCAGCAGCATTACCGGGACAGCTGGAAACACCATATATTTT.